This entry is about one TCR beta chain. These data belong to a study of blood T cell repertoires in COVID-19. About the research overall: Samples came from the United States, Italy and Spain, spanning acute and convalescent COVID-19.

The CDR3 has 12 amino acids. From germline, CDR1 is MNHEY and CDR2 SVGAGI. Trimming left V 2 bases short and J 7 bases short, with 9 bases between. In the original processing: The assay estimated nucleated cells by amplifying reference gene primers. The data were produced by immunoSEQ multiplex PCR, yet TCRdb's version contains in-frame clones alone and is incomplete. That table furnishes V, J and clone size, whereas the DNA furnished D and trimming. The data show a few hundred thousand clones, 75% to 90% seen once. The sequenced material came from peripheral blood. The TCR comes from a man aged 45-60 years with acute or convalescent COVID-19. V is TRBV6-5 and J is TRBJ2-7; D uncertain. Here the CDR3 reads CASSYPLGEQYF. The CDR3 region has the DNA TGTGCCAGCAGTTACCCCCTCGGGGAGCAGTACTTC.